What follows are 2 T cell receptor beta chains derived from one specimen sequenced in a study of T cells in Graves' hyperthyroidism and ophthalmopathy. Amplified regions were TCR beta CDR3 sequences from RNA transcripts. First-round RT-PCR of the TCR CDR3 relied on the HTBI primer set. TCRdb itself ran the multiplex PCR reads through MiXCR, one entry per CDR3 protein. Here the sample spans approximately 320,000 distinct CDR3 sequences, around 16% being singletons. Sequenced material: blood. The origin of the receptors is a man aged 30 to 39 with Graves' hyperthyroidism.

This clonotype appeared many times. The rearrangement links TRBV3-1 to TRBJ2-1, with D tentatively TRBD2 (5 bases). The CDR3 sequence is 14 residues long. Germline V gene lookup returns CDR1 LGHDT and CDR2 YNNKEL (reference sequence). Between the trimmed V and J ends, which lost 5 bases and 5 bases, there was a span of 13 bases. The chain's CDR3 is CASSRSSAHNEQFF. The CDR3 nucleotides are TGTGCCAGCAGCAGAAGTAGCGCTCACAATGAGCAGTTCTTC.

The chain carries TRBV7-2 and TRBJ2-2; TRBD2 matches at 11 bases. The J segment lost 6 bases and the V segment lost 1 base, leaving 4 bases of the junction unmatched. This CDR3 comprises 16 residues. Looked up from germline, CDR1 is SGHTA and CDR2 is FQGNSA. The CDR3 loop reads CASSLGLAGGPGELFF. The CDR3 nucleotides are TGTGCCAGCAGCTTAGGGCTAGCGGGAGGTCCCGGGGAGCTGTTTTTT.